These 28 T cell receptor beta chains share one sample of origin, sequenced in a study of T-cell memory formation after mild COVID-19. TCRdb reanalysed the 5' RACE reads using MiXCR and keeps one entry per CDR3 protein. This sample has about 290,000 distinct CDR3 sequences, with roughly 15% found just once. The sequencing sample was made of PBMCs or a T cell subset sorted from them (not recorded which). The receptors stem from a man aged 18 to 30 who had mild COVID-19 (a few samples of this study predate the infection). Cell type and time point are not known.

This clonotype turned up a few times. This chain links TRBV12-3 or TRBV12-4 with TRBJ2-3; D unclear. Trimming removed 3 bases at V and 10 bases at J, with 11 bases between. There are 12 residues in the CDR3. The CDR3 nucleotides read TGTGCCAGCAGTTTGTTTCGGGCGGCGCAGTATTTT. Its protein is CASSLFRAAQYF.

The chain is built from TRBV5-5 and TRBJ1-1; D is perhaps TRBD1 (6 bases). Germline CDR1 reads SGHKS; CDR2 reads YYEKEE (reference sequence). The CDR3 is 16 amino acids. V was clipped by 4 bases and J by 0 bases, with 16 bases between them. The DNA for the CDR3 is TGTGCCAGCAGCCTGAGGGGGAGGGGTTTGAACACTGAAGCTTTCTTT. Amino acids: CASSLRGRGLNTEAFF.

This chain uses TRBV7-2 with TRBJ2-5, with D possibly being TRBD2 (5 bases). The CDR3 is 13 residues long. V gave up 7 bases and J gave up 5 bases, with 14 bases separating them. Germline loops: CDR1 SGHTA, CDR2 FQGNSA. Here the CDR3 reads CASIPGGWETQYF. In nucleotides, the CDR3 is TGTGCCAGCATCCCAGGCGGGTGGGAGACCCAGTACTTC.

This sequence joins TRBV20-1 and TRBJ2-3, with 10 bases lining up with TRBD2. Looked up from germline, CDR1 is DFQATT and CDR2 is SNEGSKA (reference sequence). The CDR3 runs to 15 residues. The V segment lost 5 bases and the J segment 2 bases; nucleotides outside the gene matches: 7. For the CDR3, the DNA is TGCAGTGCTCCCCGGCTAGCGGGGGACACAGATACGCAGTATTTT. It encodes CSAPRLAGDTDTQYF.

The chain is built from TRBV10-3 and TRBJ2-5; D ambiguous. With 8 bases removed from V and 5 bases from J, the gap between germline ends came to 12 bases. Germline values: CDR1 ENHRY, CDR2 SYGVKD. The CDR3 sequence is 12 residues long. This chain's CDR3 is CAIGPILETQYF. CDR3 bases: TGTGCCATCGGGCCGATCCTTGAGACCCAGTACTTC.

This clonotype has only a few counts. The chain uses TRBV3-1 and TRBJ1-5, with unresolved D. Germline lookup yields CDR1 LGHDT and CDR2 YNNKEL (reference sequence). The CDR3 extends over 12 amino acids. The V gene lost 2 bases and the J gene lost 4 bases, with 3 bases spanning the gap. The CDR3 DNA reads TGTGCCAGCAGCCAACAGAATCAGCCCCAGCATTTT. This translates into CASSQQNQPQHF.

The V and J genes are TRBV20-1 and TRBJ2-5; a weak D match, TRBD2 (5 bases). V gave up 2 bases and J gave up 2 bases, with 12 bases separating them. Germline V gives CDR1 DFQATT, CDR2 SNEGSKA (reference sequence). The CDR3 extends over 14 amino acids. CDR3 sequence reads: CSARLARRQETQYF. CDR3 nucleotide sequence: TGCAGTGCTAGACTAGCTCGGCGGCAAGAGACCCAGTACTTC.

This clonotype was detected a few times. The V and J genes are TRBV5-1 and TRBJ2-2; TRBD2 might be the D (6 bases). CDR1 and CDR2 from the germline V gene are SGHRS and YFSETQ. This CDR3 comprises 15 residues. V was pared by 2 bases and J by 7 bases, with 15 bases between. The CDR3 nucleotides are TGCGCCAGCAGCTTTATCGATAGCGGAGGCGGGGAGCTGTTTTTT. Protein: CASSFIDSGGGELFF.

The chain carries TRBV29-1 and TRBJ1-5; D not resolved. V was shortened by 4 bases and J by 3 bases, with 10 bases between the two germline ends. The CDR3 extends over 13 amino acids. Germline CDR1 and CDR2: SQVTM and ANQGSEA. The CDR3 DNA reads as TGCAGCGTTGCGCGGGGAAACAATCAGCCCCAGCATTTT. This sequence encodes CSVARGNNQPQHF. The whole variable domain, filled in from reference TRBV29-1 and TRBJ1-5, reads SAVISQKPSRDICQRGTSLTIQCQVDSQVTMMFWYRQQPGQSLTLIATANQGSEATYESGFVIDKFPISRPNLTFSTLTVSNMSPEDSSIYLCSVARGNNQPQHFGDGTRLSIL.

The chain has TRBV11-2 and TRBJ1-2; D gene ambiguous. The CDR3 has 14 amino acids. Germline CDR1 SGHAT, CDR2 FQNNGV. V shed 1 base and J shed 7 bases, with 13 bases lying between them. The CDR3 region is CASSLVGGSGGYTF. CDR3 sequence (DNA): TGTGCCAGCAGCTTAGTCGGTGGGTCTGGTGGCTACACCTTC.

The CDR3 bases are TGTGCCAGATCCAGGGGCGAAGTCGGTAATTCACCCCTCCACTTT. This encodes CARSRGEVGNSPLHF. The chain recombines TRBV6-4 with TRBJ1-6; TRBD1 might be the D (6 bases). The CDR3 is made up of 15 amino acids. In germline, CDR1 is MRHNA, CDR2 SNTAGT. Trimming removed 9 bases from V and 6 bases from J, with 18 bases in between.

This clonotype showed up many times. The CDR3: CASSLERDYALSYNEQFF. DNA of the CDR3: TGTGCCAGCAGCTTAGAGAGGGACTACGCCCTATCCTACAATGAGCAGTTCTTC. The chain joins TRBV7-2 to TRBJ2-1, with 7 bases matching TRBD2. Per the germline V gene, CDR1 is SGHTA and CDR2 is FQGNSA. V gave up 1 base and J gave up 1 base; unmatched junction bases: 10. The CDR3 is made up of 18 amino acids. The full variable domain, its missing parts supplied by reference TRBV7-2 and TRBJ2-1, is GAGVSQSPSNKVTEKGKDVELRCDPISGHTALYWYRQSLGQGLEFLIYFQGNSAPDKSGLPSDRFSAERTGGSVSTLTIQRTQQEDSAVYLCASSLERDYALSYNEQFFGPGTRLTVL.

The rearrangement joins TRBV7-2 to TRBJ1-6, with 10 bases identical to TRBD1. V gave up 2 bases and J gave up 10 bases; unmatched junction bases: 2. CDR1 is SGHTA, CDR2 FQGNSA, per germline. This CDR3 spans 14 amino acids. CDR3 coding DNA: TGTGCCAGCAGCTTAAGGACAGGGGGGTCACCCCTCCACTTT. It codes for CASSLRTGGSPLHF.

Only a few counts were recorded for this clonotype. The CDR3 DNA is TGCGCCAGCAGCTTGGCAGCTCTAGCCTACAATGAGCAGTTCTTC. Its protein product is CASSLAALAYNEQFF. V is TRBV5-1 and J is TRBJ2-1; no clear D. Trimming cost V 0 bases and J 2 bases, with 9 bases left between them. CDR1 is SGHRS, CDR2 YFSETQ, per germline. This CDR3 has 15 residues.

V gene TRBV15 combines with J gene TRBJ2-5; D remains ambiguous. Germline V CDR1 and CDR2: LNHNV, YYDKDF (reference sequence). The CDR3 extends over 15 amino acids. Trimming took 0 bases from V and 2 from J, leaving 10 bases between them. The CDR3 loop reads CATSRDLWGQETQYF. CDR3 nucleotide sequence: TGTGCCACCAGCAGAGATCTTTGGGGTCAAGAGACCCAGTACTTC.

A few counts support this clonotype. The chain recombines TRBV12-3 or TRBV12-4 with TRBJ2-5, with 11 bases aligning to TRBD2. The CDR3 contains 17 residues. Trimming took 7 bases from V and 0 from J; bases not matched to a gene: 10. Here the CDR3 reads CASTPNPTSGDQETQYF. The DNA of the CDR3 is TGTGCCAGCACCCCGAACCCGACTAGCGGGGACCAAGAGACCCAGTACTTC.

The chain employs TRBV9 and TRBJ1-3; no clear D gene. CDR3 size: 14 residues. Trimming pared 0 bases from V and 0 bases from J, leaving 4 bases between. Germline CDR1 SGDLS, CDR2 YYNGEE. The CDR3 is CASSVASSGNTIYF. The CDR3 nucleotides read TGTGCCAGCAGCGTAGCATCCTCTGGAAACACCATATATTTT. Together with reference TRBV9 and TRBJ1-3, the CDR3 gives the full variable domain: DSGVTQTPKHLITATGQRVTLRCSPRSGDLSVYWYQQSLDQGLQFLIQYYNGEERAKGNILERFSAQQFPDLHSELNLSSLELGDSALYFCASSVASSGNTIYFGEGSWLTVV.

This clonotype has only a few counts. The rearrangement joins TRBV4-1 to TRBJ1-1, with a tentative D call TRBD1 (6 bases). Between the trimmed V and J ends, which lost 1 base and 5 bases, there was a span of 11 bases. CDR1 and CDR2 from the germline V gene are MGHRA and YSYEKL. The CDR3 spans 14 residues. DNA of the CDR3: TGCGCCAGCAGCCAAGTGGACCAGGGGACTGAAGCTTTCTTT. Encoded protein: CASSQVDQGTEAFF.

The CDR3 sequence is CASSSRPGEQFF. The CDR3 nucleotides read TGTGCCAGCAGCTCCAGGCCCGGCGAGCAGTTCTTC. The chain combines TRBV7-2 with TRBJ2-1; D gene unclear. The CDR3 is 12 amino acids. Germline CDR1 is SGHTA and CDR2 is FQGNSA. V shed 4 bases and J shed 10 bases, with 11 bases lying between them.

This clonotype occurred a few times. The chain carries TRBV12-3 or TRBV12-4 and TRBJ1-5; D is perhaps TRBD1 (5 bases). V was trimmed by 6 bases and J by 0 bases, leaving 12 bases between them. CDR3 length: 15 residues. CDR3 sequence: CASRRDADSNQPQHF. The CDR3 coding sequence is TGTGCCAGCAGGAGGGACGCCGATAGCAATCAGCCCCAGCATTTT.

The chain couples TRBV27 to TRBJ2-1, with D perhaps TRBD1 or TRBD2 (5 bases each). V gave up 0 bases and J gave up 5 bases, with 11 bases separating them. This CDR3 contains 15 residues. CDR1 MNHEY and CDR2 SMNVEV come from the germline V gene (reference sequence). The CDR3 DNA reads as TGTGCCAGCAGTTTATCGAGGGGACGGAACAATGAGCAGTTCTTC. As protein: CASSLSRGRNNEQFF.

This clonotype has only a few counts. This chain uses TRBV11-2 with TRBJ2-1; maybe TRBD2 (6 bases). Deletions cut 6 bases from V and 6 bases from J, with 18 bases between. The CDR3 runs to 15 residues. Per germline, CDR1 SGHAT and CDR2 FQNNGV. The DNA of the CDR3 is TGTGCCAGCAGGGCCCCAGGACTACTCATCAATGAGCAGTTCTTC. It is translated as CASRAPGLLINEQFF.

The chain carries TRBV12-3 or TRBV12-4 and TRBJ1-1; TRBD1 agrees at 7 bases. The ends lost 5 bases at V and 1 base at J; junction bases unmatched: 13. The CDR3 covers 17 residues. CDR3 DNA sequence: TGTGCCAGCAGTCCCGGACCCGACAGGGAATGGAACACTGAAGCTTTCTTT. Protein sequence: CASSPGPDREWNTEAFF.

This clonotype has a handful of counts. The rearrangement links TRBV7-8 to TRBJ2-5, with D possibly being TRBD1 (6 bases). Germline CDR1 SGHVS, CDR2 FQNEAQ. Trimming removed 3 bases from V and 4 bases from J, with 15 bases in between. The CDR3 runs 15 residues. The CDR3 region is CASSLGHLVGETQYF. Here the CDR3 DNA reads TGTGCCAGCAGCTTGGGACACCTGGTCGGAGAGACCCAGTACTTC.

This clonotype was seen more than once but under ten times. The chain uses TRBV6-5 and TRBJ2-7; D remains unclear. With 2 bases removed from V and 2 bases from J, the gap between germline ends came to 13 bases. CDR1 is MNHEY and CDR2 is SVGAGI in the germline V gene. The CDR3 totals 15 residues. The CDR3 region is CASSYVRSLPYEQYV. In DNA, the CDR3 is TGTGCCAGCAGTTACGTCCGCAGCCTACCCTACGAGCAGTACGTC.

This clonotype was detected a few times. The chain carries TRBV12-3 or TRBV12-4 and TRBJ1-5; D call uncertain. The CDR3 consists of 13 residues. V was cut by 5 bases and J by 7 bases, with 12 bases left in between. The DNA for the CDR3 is TGTGCCAGCAGTGATAGGGCTGAGCAGCCCCAGCATTTT. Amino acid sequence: CASSDRAEQPQHF.

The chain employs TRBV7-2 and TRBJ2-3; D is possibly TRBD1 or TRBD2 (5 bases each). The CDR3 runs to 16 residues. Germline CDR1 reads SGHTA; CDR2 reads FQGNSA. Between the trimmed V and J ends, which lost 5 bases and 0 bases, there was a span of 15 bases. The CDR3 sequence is CASSALGPTSTDTQYF. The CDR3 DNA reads TGTGCCAGCAGCGCCCTGGGACCCACAAGCACAGATACGCAGTATTTT.

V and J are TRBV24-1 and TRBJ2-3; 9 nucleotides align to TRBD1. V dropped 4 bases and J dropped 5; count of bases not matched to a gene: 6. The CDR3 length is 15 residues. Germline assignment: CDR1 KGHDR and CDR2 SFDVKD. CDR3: CATSDPGTGKDTQYF. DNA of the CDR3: TGTGCCACCAGTGACCCCGGGACAGGGAAAGATACGCAGTATTTT.